Listed below are T cell receptor beta chains from one sample, sequenced in a study of blood T cell repertoires in COVID-19. Repertoires were generated with immunoSEQ multiplex PCR, while TCRdb's copy carries only in-frame clones and drops some. The sample yields more than 300,000 clones, under 90% seen once. Sequences were obtained from PBMCs or T cells enriched from blood (not recorded which). The receptors originated from a man aged 30-40 years who had recovered from COVID-19. The CDR3 runs from the conserved cysteine through the conserved F or W. The order of the fields is clone size, CDR3 length, V gene, J gene, D gene, CDR3 protein, CDR3 DNA. The D gene is left open where the match is weak. Not all rows give a size; the values are once, few, many and, for expanded clones, a class.

clone size: NA; CDR3 length: 14; V gene: TRBV10-3; J gene: TRBJ2-2; D gene: TRBD2; CDR3 protein: CATASGRDTGELFF; CDR3 DNA: TGTGCCACCGCTAGCGGGAGGGACACCGGGGAGCTGTTTTTT
clone size: NA; CDR3 length: 15; V gene: TRBV19; J gene: TRBJ1-3; D gene: NA; CDR3 protein: CASSWQGQSGNTIYF; CDR3 DNA: TGTGCCAGTAGTTGGCAGGGGCAATCCGGAAACACCATATATTTT
clone size: NA; CDR3 length: 17; V gene: TRBV27; J gene: TRBJ2-7; D gene: TRBD1; CDR3 protein: CASSLPPSGQGIYEQYF; CDR3 DNA: TGTGCCAGCAGTTTACCCCCGTCGGGACAGGGAATTTACGAGCAGTACTTC
clone size: NA; CDR3 length: 14; V gene: TRBV5-1; J gene: TRBJ1-2; D gene: NA; CDR3 protein: CASSFDIPTVRYTF; CDR3 DNA: TGCGCCAGCAGCTTTGACATCCCGACAGTCCGCTACACCTTC
clone size: NA; CDR3 length: 15; V gene: TRBV5-1; J gene: TRBJ1-5; D gene: NA; CDR3 protein: CASSLDGGGNQPQHF; CDR3 DNA: TGCGCCAGCAGCTTGGACGGGGGGGGCAATCAGCCCCAGCATTTT
clone size: NA; CDR3 length: 19; V gene: TRBV12-2; J gene: TRBJ2-4; D gene: NA; CDR3 protein: CASRPKLSGGSLAKNIQYF; CDR3 DNA: TGTGCAAGTCGCCCTAAGCTGAGCGGGGGGTCCCTAGCCAAAAACATTCAGTACTTC
clone size: once; CDR3 length: 13; V gene: TRBV5-5; J gene: TRBJ1-1; D gene: NA; CDR3 protein: CASSLSTLAEAFF; CDR3 DNA: TGTGCCAGCAGCTTGTCCACCCTAGCTGAAGCTTTCTTT
clone size: NA; CDR3 length: 15; V gene: TRBV5-8; J gene: TRBJ1-3; D gene: TRBD1; CDR3 protein: CASSVDRGSGNTIYF; CDR3 DNA: TGTGCCAGCAGCGTGGACAGGGGGTCTGGAAACACCATATATTTT
clone size: once; CDR3 length: 15; V gene: TRBV19; J gene: TRBJ1-6; D gene: NA; CDR3 protein: CASRKDSSYNSPLHF; CDR3 DNA: TGTGCCAGTAGGAAGGACAGCTCCTATAATTCACCCCTCCACTTT
clone size: NA; CDR3 length: 16; V gene: TRBV27; J gene: TRBJ1-1; D gene: NA; CDR3 protein: CASSEWDTARNTEAFF; CDR3 DNA: TGTGCCAGCAGTGAATGGGACACTGCCCGGAACACTGAAGCTTTCTTT
clone size: NA; CDR3 length: 17; V gene: TRBV5-1; J gene: TRBJ2-1; D gene: TRBD2; CDR3 protein: CASSLAPLAGGMNEQFF; CDR3 DNA: TGCGCCAGCAGCTTGGCCCCACTAGCGGGGGGCATGAATGAGCAGTTCTTC
clone size: NA; CDR3 length: 16; V gene: TRBV7-9; J gene: TRBJ2-1; D gene: TRBD2; CDR3 protein: CASSSETSGGVREQFF; CDR3 DNA: TGTGCCAGCAGCTCTGAGACTAGCGGGGGGGTACGTGAGCAGTTCTTC
clone size: NA; CDR3 length: 16; V gene: TRBV24-1; J gene: TRBJ2-3; D gene: TRBD1; CDR3 protein: CATSETGTGSTDTQYF; CDR3 DNA: TGTGCCACCAGTGAGACCGGGACAGGGAGCACAGATACGCAGTATTTT
clone size: NA; CDR3 length: 12; V gene: TRBV12-3/TRBV12-4; J gene: TRBJ2-7; D gene: TRBD1; CDR3 protein: CASRTGSHEQYF; CDR3 DNA: TGTGCCAGCAGGACAGGGTCCCACGAGCAGTATTTC
clone size: NA; CDR3 length: 13; V gene: TRBV6-4; J gene: TRBJ2-4; D gene: TRBD1; CDR3 protein: CASSEQGGGIQYF; CDR3 DNA: TGTGCCAGCAGTGAACAGGGGGGAGGCATTCAGTACTTC
clone size: NA; CDR3 length: 13; V gene: TRBV5-1; J gene: TRBJ1-2; D gene: NA; CDR3 protein: CASSLARNQGYTF; CDR3 DNA: TGCGCCAGCAGCTTGGCCCGAAATCAGGGCTACACCTTC
clone size: NA; CDR3 length: 18; V gene: TRBV30; J gene: TRBJ1-1; D gene: TRBD1; CDR3 protein: CAWSVSAGTGVVNTEAFF; CDR3 DNA: TGTGCCTGGAGTGTATCCGCCGGGACAGGGGTAGTGAACACTGAAGCTTTCTTT
clone size: NA; CDR3 length: 16; V gene: TRBV7-2; J gene: TRBJ2-1; D gene: TRBD2; CDR3 protein: CASSLTSAAATDEQFF; CDR3 DNA: TGTGCCAGCAGCTTAACTAGCGCCGCCGCTACAGATGAGCAGTTCTTC
clone size: NA; CDR3 length: 16; V gene: TRBV30; J gene: TRBJ1-6; D gene: NA; CDR3 protein: CAWSVRVRGYNSPLHF; CDR3 DNA: TGTGCCTGGAGTGTACGGGTCAGGGGCTATAATTCACCCCTCCACTTT
clone size: NA; CDR3 length: 15; V gene: TRBV18; J gene: TRBJ1-5; D gene: TRBD1; CDR3 protein: CASSPSGGRNQPQHF; CDR3 DNA: TGTGCCAGCTCACCATCAGGGGGACGCAATCAGCCCCAGCATTTT
clone size: NA; CDR3 length: 14; V gene: TRBV11-3; J gene: TRBJ2-1; D gene: NA; CDR3 protein: CASSLRGGDNEQFF; CDR3 DNA: TGTGCCAGCAGCTTACGAGGCGGAGACAATGAGCAGTTCTTC
clone size: NA; CDR3 length: 15; V gene: TRBV11-2; J gene: TRBJ1-6; D gene: TRBD1; CDR3 protein: CASSLGQGANSPLHF; CDR3 DNA: TGTGCCAGCAGCTTGGGACAGGGGGCGAATTCACCCCTCCACTTT
clone size: NA; CDR3 length: 14; V gene: TRBV7-8; J gene: TRBJ1-5; D gene: NA; CDR3 protein: CASSLQGVGQPQHF; CDR3 DNA: TGTGCCAGCAGCCTACAGGGTGTTGGTCAGCCCCAGCATTTT
clone size: NA; CDR3 length: 15; V gene: TRBV18; J gene: TRBJ2-7; D gene: TRBD2; CDR3 protein: CASSPLAVIDYEQYF; CDR3 DNA: TGTGCCAGCTCACCCCTAGCGGTTATTGACTACGAGCAGTACTTC
clone size: NA; CDR3 length: 16; V gene: TRBV5-5; J gene: TRBJ1-4; D gene: TRBD1; CDR3 protein: CASSLGSGTGGEKLFF; CDR3 DNA: TGTGCCAGCAGCTTAGGAAGCGGGACAGGCGGGGAAAAACTGTTTTTT
clone size: once; CDR3 length: 16; V gene: TRBV7-6; J gene: TRBJ1-3; D gene: NA; CDR3 protein: CASSSGGPNSGNTIYF; CDR3 DNA: TGTGCCAGCAGCTCCGGGGGACCGAACTCTGGAAACACCATATATTTT
clone size: NA; CDR3 length: 14; V gene: TRBV27; J gene: TRBJ2-7; D gene: TRBD1; CDR3 protein: CASSRQGGLYEQYF; CDR3 DNA: TGTGCCAGCAGTCGACAGGGGGGCCTCTACGAGCAGTACTTC
clone size: NA; CDR3 length: 17; V gene: TRBV6-4; J gene: TRBJ2-1; D gene: TRBD2; CDR3 protein: CASSVISGGSSYNEQFF; CDR3 DNA: TGTGCCAGCAGTGTTATTAGCGGGGGGAGCTCCTACAATGAGCAGTTCTTC
clone size: NA; CDR3 length: 17; V gene: TRBV27; J gene: TRBJ2-1; D gene: TRBD2; CDR3 protein: CASSFPGLADSYNEQFF; CDR3 DNA: TGTGCCAGCAGTTTCCCCGGACTAGCGGACTCCTACAATGAGCAGTTCTTC
clone size: NA; CDR3 length: 17; V gene: TRBV7-2; J gene: TRBJ2-2; D gene: TRBD1; CDR3 protein: CASSRTSGQRYTGELFF; CDR3 DNA: TGTGCCAGCAGCCGTACGTCGGGACAGCGATACACCGGGGAGCTGTTTTTT
clone size: once; CDR3 length: 15; V gene: TRBV7-2; J gene: TRBJ1-6; D gene: TRBD1; CDR3 protein: CASSLTTGLRSPLHF; CDR3 DNA: TGTGCCAGCAGCCTCACGACAGGGTTGCGCTCACCCCTCCACTTT
clone size: NA; CDR3 length: 15; V gene: TRBV4-1; J gene: TRBJ2-1; D gene: TRBD2; CDR3 protein: CASRPLYRERGEQFF; CDR3 DNA: TGCGCCAGCCGTCCGCTGTATCGGGAGCGGGGTGAGCAGTTCTTC
clone size: NA; CDR3 length: 18; V gene: TRBV28; J gene: TRBJ1-5; D gene: NA; CDR3 protein: CASSLRSGRSYSNQPQHF; CDR3 DNA: TGTGCCAGCAGTTTGAGGTCTGGTCGGTCCTATAGCAATCAGCCCCAGCATTTT
clone size: NA; CDR3 length: 17; V gene: TRBV28; J gene: TRBJ1-1; D gene: NA; CDR3 protein: CASSLTYTGEPNTEAFF; CDR3 DNA: TGTGCCAGCAGTTTAACCTACACGGGAGAGCCGAACACTGAAGCTTTCTTT
clone size: NA; CDR3 length: 13; V gene: TRBV27; J gene: TRBJ2-7; D gene: NA; CDR3 protein: CASRTPTRPRIYF; CDR3 DNA: TGTGCCAGCCGAACCCCCACTAGACCTCGGATATACTTC
clone size: NA; CDR3 length: 18; V gene: TRBV19; J gene: TRBJ1-5; D gene: NA; CDR3 protein: CASSIHSAAGGEYQPQHF; CDR3 DNA: TGTGCCAGTAGTATCCACTCGGCGGCGGGGGGGGAATATCAGCCCCAGCATTTT
clone size: once; CDR3 length: 18; V gene: TRBV2; J gene: TRBJ2-3; D gene: NA; CDR3 protein: CASSEGFPAARGTDTQYF; CDR3 DNA: TGTGCCAGCAGTGAAGGGTTCCCAGCGGCCCGGGGCACAGATACGCAGTATTTT
clone size: NA; CDR3 length: 15; V gene: TRBV24-1; J gene: TRBJ2-3; D gene: TRBD1; CDR3 protein: CATSVPGQPTDTQYF; CDR3 DNA: TGTGCCACCAGTGTGCCGGGACAGCCCACAGATACGCAGTATTTT
clone size: NA; CDR3 length: 16; V gene: TRBV11-2; J gene: TRBJ2-1; D gene: TRBD2; CDR3 protein: CASSLLPAGGYNEQFF; CDR3 DNA: TGTGCCAGCAGCTTACTTCCAGCGGGAGGGTACAATGAGCAGTTCTTC
clone size: few; CDR3 length: 16; V gene: TRBV12-5; J gene: TRBJ2-2; D gene: TRBD2; CDR3 protein: CASGPARGGLTGELFF; CDR3 DNA: TGTGCTAGTGGCCCGGCCCGGGGGGGCCTAACCGGGGAGCTGTTTTTT
clone size: NA; CDR3 length: 14; V gene: TRBV5-5; J gene: TRBJ1-2; D gene: TRBD1; CDR3 protein: CASSPTGDWGGYTF; CDR3 DNA: TGTGCCAGCAGCCCAACAGGGGACTGGGGGGGCTACACCTTC
clone size: NA; CDR3 length: 14; V gene: TRBV30; J gene: TRBJ2-1; D gene: NA; CDR3 protein: CAWSFSPRGAEQFF; CDR3 DNA: TGTGCCTGGAGTTTTAGCCCCAGGGGTGCTGAGCAGTTCTTC
clone size: NA; CDR3 length: 15; V gene: TRBV7-8; J gene: TRBJ1-2; D gene: TRBD1; CDR3 protein: CASSQQGQSNYGYTF; CDR3 DNA: TGTGCCAGCAGCCAACAGGGACAGTCCAACTATGGCTACACCTTC
clone size: NA; CDR3 length: 14; V gene: TRBV9; J gene: TRBJ1-1; D gene: NA; CDR3 protein: CASSPHLGNTEAFF; CDR3 DNA: TGTGCCAGCAGCCCTCATCTAGGGAACACTGAAGCTTTCTTT
clone size: once; CDR3 length: 15; V gene: TRBV28; J gene: TRBJ1-2; D gene: NA; CDR3 protein: CASSPRVSGVYGYTF; CDR3 DNA: TGTGCCAGCAGCCCCCGGGTGTCAGGGGTCTATGGCTACACCTTC